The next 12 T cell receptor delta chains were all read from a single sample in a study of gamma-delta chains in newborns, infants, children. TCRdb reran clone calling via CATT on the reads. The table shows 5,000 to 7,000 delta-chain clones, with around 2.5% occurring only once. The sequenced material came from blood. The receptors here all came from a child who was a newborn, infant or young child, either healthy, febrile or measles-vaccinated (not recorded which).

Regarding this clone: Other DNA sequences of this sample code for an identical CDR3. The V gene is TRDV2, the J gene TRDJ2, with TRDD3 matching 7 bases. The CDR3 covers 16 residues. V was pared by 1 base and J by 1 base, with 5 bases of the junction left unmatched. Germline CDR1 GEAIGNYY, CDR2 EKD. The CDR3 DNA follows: TGTGCCTGTGACACGCTGGGGGCCCATTTGACAGCACAACTCTTCTTT. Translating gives CACDTLGAHLTAQLFF.

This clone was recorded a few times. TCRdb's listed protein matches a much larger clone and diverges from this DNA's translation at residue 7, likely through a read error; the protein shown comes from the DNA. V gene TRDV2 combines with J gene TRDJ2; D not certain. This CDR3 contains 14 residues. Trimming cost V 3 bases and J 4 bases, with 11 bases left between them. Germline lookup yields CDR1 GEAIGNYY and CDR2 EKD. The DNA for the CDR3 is TGTGCCTGTGACTCCTGGAGGTCGACAGCACAACTCTTCTTT. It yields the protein CACDSWRSTAQLFF.

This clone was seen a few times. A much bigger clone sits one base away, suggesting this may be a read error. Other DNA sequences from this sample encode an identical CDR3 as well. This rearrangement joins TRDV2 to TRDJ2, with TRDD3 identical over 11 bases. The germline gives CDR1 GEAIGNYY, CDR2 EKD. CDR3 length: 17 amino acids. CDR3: CACDPGGYPRLTAQLFF. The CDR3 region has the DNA TGTGCCTGTGACCCTGGGGGATACCCCCGGTTGACGGCACAACTCTTCTTT.

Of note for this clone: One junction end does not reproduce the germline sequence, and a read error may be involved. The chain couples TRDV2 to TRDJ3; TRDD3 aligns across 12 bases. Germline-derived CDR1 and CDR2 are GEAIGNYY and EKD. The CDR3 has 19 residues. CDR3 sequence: CACDTVTGGYSWDTRQIFF. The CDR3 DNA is TGTGCCTGTGACACCGTGACTGGGGGATACTCCTGGGACACCCGACAGATATTTTTC.

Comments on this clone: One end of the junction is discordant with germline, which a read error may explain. CDR3 region: CACDTGYSSSWGTRQMFF. DNA for the CDR3: TGTGCCTGTGACACCGGGTACTCCAGCTCCTGGGGCACCCGACAGATGTTTTTC. The chain uses TRDV2 and TRDJ3; tentatively, D is TRDD3 (6 bases). The CDR3 is made up of 18 amino acids. Germline CDR1 and CDR2: GEAIGNYY and EKD.

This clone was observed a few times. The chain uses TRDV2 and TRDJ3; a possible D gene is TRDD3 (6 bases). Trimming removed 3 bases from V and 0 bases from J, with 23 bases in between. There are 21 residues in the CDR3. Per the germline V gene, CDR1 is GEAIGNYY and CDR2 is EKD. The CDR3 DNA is TGTGCCTGTGACCCCATAGGCCTACTGGGCGCTAGCTCCTGGGACACCCGACAGATGTTTTTC. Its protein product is CACDPIGLLGASSWDTRQMFF.

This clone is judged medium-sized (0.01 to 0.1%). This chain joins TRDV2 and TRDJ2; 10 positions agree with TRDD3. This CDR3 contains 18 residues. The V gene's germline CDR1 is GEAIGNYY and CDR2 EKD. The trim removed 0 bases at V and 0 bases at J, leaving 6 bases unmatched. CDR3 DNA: TGTGCCTGTGACACCGTGGGGGATACCCGTGCTTTGACAGCACAACTCTTCTTT. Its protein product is CACDTVGDTRALTAQLFF.

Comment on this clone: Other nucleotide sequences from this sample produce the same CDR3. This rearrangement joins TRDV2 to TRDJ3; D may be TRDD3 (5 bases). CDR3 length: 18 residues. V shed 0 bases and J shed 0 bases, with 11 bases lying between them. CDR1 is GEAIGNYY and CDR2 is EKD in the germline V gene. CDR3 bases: TGTGCCTGTGACACCGCCGGGGGCCTCTCCTGGGACACCCGACAGATGTTTTTC. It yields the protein CACDTAGGLSWDTRQMFF.

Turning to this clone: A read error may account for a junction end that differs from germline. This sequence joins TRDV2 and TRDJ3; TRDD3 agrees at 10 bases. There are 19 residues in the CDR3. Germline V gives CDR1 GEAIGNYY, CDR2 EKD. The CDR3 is CACDTGGYLSSWDTRQTFF. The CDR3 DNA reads TGTGCCTGTGACACTGGGGGATACCTCAGCTCCTGGGACACCCGACAGACGTTTTTC.

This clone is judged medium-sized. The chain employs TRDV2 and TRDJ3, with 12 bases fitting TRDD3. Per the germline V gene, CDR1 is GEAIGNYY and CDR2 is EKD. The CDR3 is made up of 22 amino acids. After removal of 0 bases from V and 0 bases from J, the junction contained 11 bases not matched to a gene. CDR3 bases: TGTGCCTGTGACACCCTCACGGTACTGGGGGATACTAGCTCCTGGGACACCCGACAGATGTTTTTC. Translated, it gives CACDTLTVLGDTSSWDTRQMFF.

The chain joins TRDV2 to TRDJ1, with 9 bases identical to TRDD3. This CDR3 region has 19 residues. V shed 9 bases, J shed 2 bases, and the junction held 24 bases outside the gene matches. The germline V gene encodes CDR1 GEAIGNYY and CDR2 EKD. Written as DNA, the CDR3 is TGTGCCGTGGACCCGCTGTCCTGGGGGATCCCCGAGAGGACCGATAAACTCATCTTT. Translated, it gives CAVDPLSWGIPERTDKLIF.

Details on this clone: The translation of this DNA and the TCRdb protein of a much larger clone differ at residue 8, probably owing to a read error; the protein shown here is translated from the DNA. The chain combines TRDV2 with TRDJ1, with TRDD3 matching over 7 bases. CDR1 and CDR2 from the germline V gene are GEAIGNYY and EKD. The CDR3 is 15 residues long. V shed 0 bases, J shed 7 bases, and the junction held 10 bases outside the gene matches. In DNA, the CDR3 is TGTGCCTGTGACACCCTGGGGGGTACGCTCGGTAAACTCATCTTT. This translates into CACDTLGGTLGKLIF.